The 8 T cell receptor beta chains below were found in one sample sequenced in a study of response to subunit inactivated influenza vaccine. One entry per CDR3 protein results from TCRdb running MiXCR on the RT-PCR reads. The sample has about 650,000 distinct CDR3 sequences, roughly 15% seen once; the top ten hold roughly 7.6%. The starting material was PBMCs from blood, obtained around 15 days before vaccination. Receptors were obtained from a man in his fifties who received an inactivated influenza vaccine.

This chain connects TRBV9 to TRBJ2-5, with no clear D. With 0 bases removed from V and 7 bases from J, the gap between germline ends came to 13 bases. Germline loops: CDR1 SGDLS, CDR2 YYNGEE. CDR3 length: 14 amino acids. The CDR3 loop is CASSVGGTSGTQYF. CDR3 coding DNA: TGTGCCAGCAGCGTAGGAGGTACCAGTGGGACCCAGTACTTC. Together with reference TRBV9 and TRBJ2-5, the CDR3 gives the full variable domain: DSGVTQTPKHLITATGQRVTLRCSPRSGDLSVYWYQQSLDQGLQFLIQYYNGEERAKGNILERFSAQQFPDLHSELNLSSLELGDSALYFCASSVGGTSGTQYFGPGTRLLVL.

This clonotype was observed a few times. The J gene is TRBJ2-1, the V gene TRBV11-2, with 8 bases fitting TRBD2. The CDR3 sequence is 15 residues long. Germline values: CDR1 SGHAT, CDR2 FQNNGV. V lost 4 bases, J lost 3 bases, and 5 bases stayed unmatched. The CDR3 nucleotides read TGTGCCAGCAGCTCTATAGCGGGAATCTACAATGAGCAGTTCTTC. It yields the protein CASSSIAGIYNEQFF.

The chain joins TRBV20-1 to TRBJ2-7, with 7 bases identical to TRBD1. V was pared by 6 bases and J by 3 bases, with 11 bases of the junction left unmatched. The CDR3 spans 14 residues. The germline V gene has CDR1 DFQATT and CDR2 SNEGSKA (reference sequence). This CDR3 reads CSAIRAGTVYEQYF. The CDR3 coding sequence is TGCAGTGCCATAAGAGCCGGGACAGTCTACGAGCAGTACTTC.

This clonotype was counted between two and nine times. The chain employs TRBV20-1 and TRBJ2-1; 13 bases line up with TRBD2. Germline CDR1 reads DFQATT; CDR2 reads SNEGSKA (reference sequence). This CDR3 has 15 residues. Trimming removed 0 bases from V and 9 bases from J; junction bases left unmatched: 5. This CDR3 is CSARDRLAGGFEQFF. DNA for the CDR3: TGCAGTGCTAGAGATCGACTAGCGGGAGGTTTTGAGCAGTTCTTC.

The chain uses TRBV7-2 and TRBJ2-1; D tentatively fits TRBD1 or TRBD2 (5 bases each). Germline CDR1 and CDR2: SGHTA and FQGNSA. The CDR3 has 13 residues. The ends were cut back, 5 bases at V and 10 bases at J, with 15 bases in the middle. The CDR3 loop is CASSRGQQEEQFF. The CDR3 region has the DNA TGTGCCAGCAGCCGGGGCCAGCAGGAGGAGCAGTTCTTC.

This clonotype was observed a few times. DNA for the CDR3: TGTGCCAGCAGCAAAGGGGGCTTTAATGAAAAACTGTTTTTT. Its translation is CASSKGGFNEKLFF. J is TRBJ1-4 and V is TRBV7-2; TRBD1 matches at 7 bases. CDR3 length: 14 residues. Germline CDR1 SGHTA, CDR2 FQGNSA. After removal of 5 bases from V and 4 bases from J, the junction contained 4 bases not matched to a gene.

This clonotype was detected many times. This sequence joins TRBV7-2 and TRBJ1-1, with no clear D. The germline gives CDR1 SGHTA, CDR2 FQGNSA. V was shortened by 3 bases and J by 2 bases, with 10 bases between the two germline ends. The CDR3 has 14 amino acids. The CDR3 reads CASSFPFLNTEAFF. CDR3 in DNA: TGTGCCAGCAGCTTTCCTTTCCTCAACACTGAAGCTTTCTTT. The full variable domain, with the rest looked up from reference TRBV7-2 and TRBJ1-1, is GAGVSQSPSNKVTEKGKDVELRCDPISGHTALYWYRQSLGQGLEFLIYFQGNSAPDKSGLPSDRFSAERTGGSVSTLTIQRTQQEDSAVYLCASSFPFLNTEAFFGQGTRLTVV.

V is TRBV5-1 and J is TRBJ2-6, with D maybe TRBD2 (5 bases). Germline CDR1 reads SGHRS; CDR2 reads YFSETQ. Trimming removed 0 bases from V and 2 bases from J, with 12 bases in between. The CDR3 runs to 17 residues. In DNA, the CDR3 is TGCGCCAGCAGCTTGGGAGGGAATGTCCCTGGGGCCAACGTCCTGACTTTC. Protein product: CASSLGGNVPGANVLTF.